This TCR beta chain emerged from a study of OX40 agonist ivuxolimab in advanced cancers. Here immunoSEQ multiplex PCR was the method, and the copy in TCRdb shows in-frame clones only, minus some. The sample lists some 140,000 clones; 90% were seen once. The V end lost 0 bases, the J end lost 2 bases, and 10 bases lay between the germline ends. Germline-derived CDR1 and CDR2 are KGHSH and LQKENI. The length of the CDR3 is 15 residues. In the case of this clone: What it recognizes is unknown.

General study points: At 0.1 to 3.0 mg/kg, clonal expansion of CD4+ and CD8+ blood T cells had occurred by week 6. Averaging showed that CD8+ T cells had more expanded clones than CD4+ did.

The receptor was derived from an adult with an advanced solid tumor such as melanoma, head and neck, liver or kidney cancer. V is TRBV18 and J is TRBJ1-2; a weak D match, TRBD1 (5 bases). Sample: CD4+ or CD8+ T cells sorted from blood, taken in a trial of the OX40 agonist ivuxolimab. CDR3 sequence reads: CASSPPSGHNYGYTF. The CDR3 coding sequence is TGTGCCAGCTCACCACCCTCCGGACACAACTATGGCTACACCTTC.